Following are 2 T cell receptor beta chains from one sample sequenced in a study of beta chain features in type 1 diabetes. Findings and caveats of the study: All four CD4+ subsets from Type 1 diabetes patients carried moderately but significantly shorter TCRB CDR3s.

These receptors are not linked to any known antigen. Of the isolated RNA, all was reverse transcribed, and so the sequenced material was expressed TCRB transcripts. Method: immunoSEQ multiplex PCR; TCRdb's copy keeps in-frame clones and lacks some. The repertoire includes 240,000 or so clones, about 14% of them detected once, and roughly 0.019% sits in the top ten. Specimen: naive CD4+ T cells from blood. Every receptor here comes from a man aged 25 to 40 with type 1 diabetes.

J is TRBJ1-5 and V is TRBV19; the match to TRBD1 covers 7 bases. The CDR3 covers 13 residues. Germline values: CDR1 LNHDA, CDR2 SQIVND (reference sequence). V lost 3 bases to trimming and J lost 9 bases; unmatched junction nucleotides: 5. The CDR3 nucleotides are TGTGCCAGTAGTATCTCAGGGGGGAGGCCCCAGCATTTT. It translates to CASSISGGRPQHF. Full variable domain (missing parts from reference TRBV19 and TRBJ1-5): DGGITQSPKYLFRKEGQNVTLSCEQNLNHDAMYWYRQDPGQGLRLIYYSQIVNDFQKGDIAEGYSVSREKKESFPLTVTSAQKNPTAFYLCASSISGGRPQHFGDGTRLSIL.

The V gene is TRBV4-1, the J gene TRBJ2-1, with 7 bases fitting TRBD2. CDR1 is MGHRA, CDR2 YSYEKL, per germline. The J segment lost 6 bases and the V segment lost 1 base, leaving 3 bases of the junction unmatched. The CDR3 length is 14 residues. The CDR3 spells CASSQASGANEQFF. In nucleotides, the CDR3 is TGCGCCAGCAGCCAAGCGAGCGGGGCCAATGAGCAGTTCTTC.